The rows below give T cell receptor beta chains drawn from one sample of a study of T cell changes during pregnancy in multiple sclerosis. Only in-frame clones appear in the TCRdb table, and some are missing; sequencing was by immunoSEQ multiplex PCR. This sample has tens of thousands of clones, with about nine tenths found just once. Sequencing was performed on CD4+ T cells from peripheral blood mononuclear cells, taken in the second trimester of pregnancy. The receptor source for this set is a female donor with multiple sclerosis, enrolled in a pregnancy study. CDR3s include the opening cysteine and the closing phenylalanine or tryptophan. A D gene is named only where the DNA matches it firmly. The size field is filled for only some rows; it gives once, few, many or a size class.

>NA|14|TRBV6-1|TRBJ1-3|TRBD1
TGTGCCAGCAGTGCAGGGGGCTCTGGAAACACCATATATTTT
CASSAGGSGNTIYF
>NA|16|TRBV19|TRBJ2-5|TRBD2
TGTGCCAGTAGTAGGACAAGCGGGGGGGCCTGGGAGACCCAGTACTTC
CASSRTSGGAWETQYF
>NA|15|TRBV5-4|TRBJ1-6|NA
TGTGCCAGCAGCTTGGCGTCGGGGTTAGATTCACCCCTCCACTTT
CASSLASGLDSPLHF
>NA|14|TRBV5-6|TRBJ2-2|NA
TGTGCCAGCAGCTTGTTTTCTTCGTCCGGGGAGCTGTTTTTT
CASSLFSSSGELFF
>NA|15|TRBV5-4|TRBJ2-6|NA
TGTGCCAGCAGAGAGAGGGTGGCGGGGGCCAACGTCCTGACTTTC
CASRERVAGANVLTF
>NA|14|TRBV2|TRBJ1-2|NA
TGTGCCAGCAGTGTTCGGGGGGCGTCTGGGGGCTACACCTTC
CASSVRGASGGYTF
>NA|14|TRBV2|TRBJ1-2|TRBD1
TGTGCCAGCAGTGAGGGGGACAGGCTTGGTGGCTACACCTTC
CASSEGDRLGGYTF
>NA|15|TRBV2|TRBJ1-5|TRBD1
TGTGCCAGCCTAGGACAGGGTCTCGGCAATCAGCCCCAGCATTTT
CASLGQGLGNQPQHF
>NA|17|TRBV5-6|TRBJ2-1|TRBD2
TGTGCCAGCAGCATCGGACTAGCGGGGGTAAGGTGGGGAGGGCAGTTCTTC
CASSIGLAGVRWGGQFF
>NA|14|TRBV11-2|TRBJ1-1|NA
TGTGCCAGCAGCTTAGGGGGAGTTGTCACTGAAGCTTTCTTT
CASSLGGVVTEAFF
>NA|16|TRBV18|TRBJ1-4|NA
TGTGCCAGCTCACCAGACAGCTTACGGAAAAATGAAAAACTGTTTTTT
CASSPDSLRKNEKLFF
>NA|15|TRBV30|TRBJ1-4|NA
TGTGCCTGGAGTGATAGGGTCCGGACGGGAGAAAAACTGTTTTTT
CAWSDRVRTGEKLFF
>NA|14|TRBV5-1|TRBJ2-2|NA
TGCGCCAGCAGGGGCTCTGAGACGAACGGGGAGCTGTTTTTT
CASRGSETNGELFF
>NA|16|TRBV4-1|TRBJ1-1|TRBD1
TGCGCCAGCAGCCAAGTAGGTCTCAGGGGGAGAACTGAAGCTTTCTTT
CASSQVGLRGRTEAFF
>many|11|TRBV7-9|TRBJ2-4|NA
TGTGCCAGCAGCCGGGACTCTTTTCGGTACTTC
CASSRDSFRYF
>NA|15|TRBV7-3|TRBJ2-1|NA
TGTGCCAGCAGCCTCGGGAGTTTGCAGTACAATGAGCAGTTCTTC
CASSLGSLQYNEQFF
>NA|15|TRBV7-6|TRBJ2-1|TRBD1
TGTGCCAGCAGCTTTTACAGGGGATTTAACAATGAGCAGTTCTTC
CASSFYRGFNNEQFF
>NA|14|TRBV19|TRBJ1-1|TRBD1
TGTGCCAGTACCGCCCGGGACAGGAACACTGAAGCTTTCTTT
CASTARDRNTEAFF
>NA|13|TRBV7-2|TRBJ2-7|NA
TGTGCCAGCAGCTTAGTCCAGGACTACGAGCAGTACTTC
CASSLVQDYEQYF
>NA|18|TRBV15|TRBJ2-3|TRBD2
TGTGCCACCAGCAGAGATCTAGCCGGGACTACACTCACAGATACGCAGTATTTT
CATSRDLAGTTLTDTQYF
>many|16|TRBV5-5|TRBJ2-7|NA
TGTGCCAGCAGTATCCGGGACGGAGGGACCTTCTACGAGCAGTACTTC
CASSIRDGGTFYEQYF
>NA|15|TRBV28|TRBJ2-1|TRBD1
TGTGCCAGCAGTTCCATTGCAGGACAGGATGATGAGCAGTTCTTC
CASSSIAGQDDEQFF